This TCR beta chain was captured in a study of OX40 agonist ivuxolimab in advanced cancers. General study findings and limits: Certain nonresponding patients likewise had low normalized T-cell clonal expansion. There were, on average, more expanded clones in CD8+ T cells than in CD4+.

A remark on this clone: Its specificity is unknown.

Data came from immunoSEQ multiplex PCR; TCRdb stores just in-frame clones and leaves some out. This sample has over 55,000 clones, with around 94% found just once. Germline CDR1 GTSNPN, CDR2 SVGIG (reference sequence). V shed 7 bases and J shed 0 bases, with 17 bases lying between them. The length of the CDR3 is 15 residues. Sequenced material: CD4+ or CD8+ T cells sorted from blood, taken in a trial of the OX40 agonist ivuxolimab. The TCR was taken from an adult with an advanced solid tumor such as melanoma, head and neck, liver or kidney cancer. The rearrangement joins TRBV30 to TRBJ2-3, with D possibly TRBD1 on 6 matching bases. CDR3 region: CALVQGRYSTDTQYF. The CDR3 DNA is TGTGCCTTGGTACAGGGACGATATAGCACAGATACGCAGTATTTT.